Detailed here is one T cell receptor beta chain. The repertoire was sequenced with immunoSEQ multiplex PCR; TCRdb's copy has only in-frame clones and lacks some. This repertoire shows about 150,000 clones, 87% found once; its top ten account for 6% to 7%. Trimming pared 5 bases from V and 7 bases from J, leaving 10 bases between. The V gene's germline CDR1 is LNHDA and CDR2 SQIVND (reference sequence). This CDR3 spans 12 amino acids. This sample is part of a study of blood T cell repertoires in COVID-19. Sequencing was carried out using peripheral blood. The clonotype comes from a man at least 80 years old with acute or convalescent COVID-19. The V gene is TRBV19, the J gene TRBJ2-3; D gene ambiguous. CDR3 sequence reads: CASSLGIHTQYF. The CDR3 bases are TGTGCCAGTAGTCTCGGTATTCATACGCAGTATTTT.